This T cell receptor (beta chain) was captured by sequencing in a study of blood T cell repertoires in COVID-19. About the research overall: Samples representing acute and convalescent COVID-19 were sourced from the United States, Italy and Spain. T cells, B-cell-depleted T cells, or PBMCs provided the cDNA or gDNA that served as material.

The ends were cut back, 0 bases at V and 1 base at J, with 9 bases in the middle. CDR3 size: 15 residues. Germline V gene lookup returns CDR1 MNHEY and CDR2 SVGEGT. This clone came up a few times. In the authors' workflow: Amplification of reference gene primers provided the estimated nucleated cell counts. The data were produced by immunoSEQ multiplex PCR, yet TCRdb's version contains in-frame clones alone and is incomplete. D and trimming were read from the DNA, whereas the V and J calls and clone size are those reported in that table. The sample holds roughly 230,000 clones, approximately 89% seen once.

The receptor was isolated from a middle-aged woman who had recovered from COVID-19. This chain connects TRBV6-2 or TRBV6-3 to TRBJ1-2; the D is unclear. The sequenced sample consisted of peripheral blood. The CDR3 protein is CASSYSSLLNYGYTF. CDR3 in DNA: TGTGCCAGCAGTTACTCGAGTCTGCTTAACTATGGCTACACCTTC.